Sequencing of this T cell receptor (beta chain) was carried out in a study of post-analysis software for immune sequencing data. The authors incorporated unique molecular identifiers into the TCR beta cDNA libraries. In TCRdb, the PCR reads were re-called with MiXCR into one record per CDR3 protein. The sample yields 350,000 to 450,000 distinct CDR3 sequences, more than 30% seen once. Comment on this clonotype: The antigen is unknown. A much larger clone is a single base away; this may be a read error.

CDR3 length: 14 residues. CDR1 and CDR2 from the germline V gene are ENHRY and SYGVKD. General study results and limits: The study found TRBV5-6, TRBV5-1 and TRBV20-1 among several TRBV segments more frequent in patients than controls.

The TCR comes from a girl aged 2-9 years with multiple sclerosis. This rearrangement joins TRBV10-3 to TRBJ2-4; the D gene is possibly TRBD1 (6 bases). The DNA end is a closer match to TRBJ2-7, so the J assignment may be wrong. The sequenced sample consisted of blood. The CDR3 DNA reads as TGTGCCATCAGCGACGGTACAGGGTGCTACGAGCAGTACTTC. Translated, it gives CAISDGTGCYEQYF.